This T cell receptor (beta chain) was captured by sequencing in a study of T cell changes during pregnancy in multiple sclerosis. This clone was seen just once. The CDR3 consists of 15 residues. In germline, CDR1 is SEHNR, CDR2 FQNEAQ (reference sequence). Losses at the gene ends were 1 base for V and 8 bases for J; bases not matched to a gene: 8. The assay was immunoSEQ multiplex PCR, and TCRdb's table has in-frame clones only and misses some. The table shows 85,000 to 95,000 clones, with 91% occurring only once. The clonotype was recovered from a female donor in good health, enrolled as a control in a pregnancy study. The input for sequencing was peripheral blood, taken after pregnancy. The chain links TRBV7-9 to TRBJ1-2; 9 bases are a match to TRBD1. The CDR3 region is CASSLGTGESDGYTF. As DNA, the CDR3 is TGTGCCAGCAGCTTAGGGACAGGGGAATCTGACGGCTACACCTTC.